A single sample gave rise to the 29 T cell receptor beta chains below, sequenced in a study of CD8 T cells in ankylosing spondylitis. One entry per CDR3 protein, called by TCRdb with MiXCR from the 5' RACE reads. The sample shows 310,000 or so distinct CDR3 sequences, around 20% of them seen only once. Sequencing was performed on blood, either unsorted or a sorted T cell fraction (not recorded which). The source is a male donor with ankylosing spondylitis or in good health (not recorded which).

The chain is built from TRBV7-3 and TRBJ2-1; the match to TRBD2 covers 11 bases. The CDR3 is 17 amino acids. Per germline, CDR1 SGHTA and CDR2 FQGTGA. With V trimmed by 0 bases and J by 7 bases, 8 bases remained unmatched. The chain's CDR3 is CASSLTSASGGRNEQFF. CDR3 DNA: TGTGCCAGCAGCTTAACGTCGGCTAGCGGGGGGAGGAATGAGCAGTTCTTC.

In its sample, this clonotype was seen many times. V gene TRBV12-3 or TRBV12-4 combines with J gene TRBJ2-1; perhaps TRBD2 as D (6 bases). The CDR3 is 12 amino acids. V was trimmed by 2 bases and J by 9 bases, leaving 8 bases between them. In DNA, the CDR3 is TGTGCCAGCAGTTTAAGCGGGCTTGAGCAGTTCTTC. Translated, it gives CASSLSGLEQFF.

Only a few counts were recorded for this clonotype. The chain couples TRBV20-1 to TRBJ1-1, with D tentatively TRBD1 (5 bases). The germline V gene encodes CDR1 DFQATT and CDR2 SNEGSKA (reference sequence). V was trimmed by 7 bases and J by 0 bases, leaving 12 bases between them. CDR3 size: 13 residues. DNA of the CDR3: TGCAGTGGGTCCAGGGATATGAACACTGAAGCTTTCTTT. This codes for CSGSRDMNTEAFF.

This clonotype was found a few times. This rearrangement joins TRBV5-6 to TRBJ2-3; D is possibly TRBD1 (5 bases). V was pared by 2 bases and J by 3 bases, with 19 bases between. The CDR3 spans 17 residues. Germline V gives CDR1 SGHDT, CDR2 YYEEEE. DNA for the CDR3: TGTGCCAGCAGCTTTCAAGGCCCCGACAGTCGTACAGATACGCAGTATTTT. Encoded protein: CASSFQGPDSRTDTQYF.

This clonotype was recorded at least ten times. The V call is TRBV6-1, the J call TRBJ2-7; D possibly corresponds to TRBD1 (5 bases). CDR3 length equals 13 residues. The germline CDR1 and CDR2 sequences are MNHNS and SASEGT. Deletions cut 2 bases from V and 8 bases from J, with 13 bases between. CDR3 sequence (DNA): TGTGCCAGCAGTGAATTGGACAATTTGCAGCAGTACGTC. Translated: CASSELDNLQQYV.

The V gene is TRBV5-1, the J gene TRBJ1-2, with TRBD1 as a possible D gene (5 bases). Germline CDR1 SGHRS, CDR2 YFSETQ. The CDR3 is 15 amino acids. V dropped 1 base and J dropped 0 bases, with 10 bases sitting between them. The CDR3 DNA sequence: TGCGCCAGCAGCTTGCAGCAGGGCACTAACTATGGCTACACCTTC. Protein sequence: CASSLQQGTNYGYTF.

This clonotype was seen only a few times. The chain links TRBV15 to TRBJ2-4; TRBD1 might be the D (6 bases). Trimming took 3 bases from V and 0 from J, leaving 18 bases between them. The CDR3 consists of 18 residues. CDR1 is LNHNV and CDR2 is YYDKDF in the germline V gene (reference sequence). DNA of the CDR3: TGTGCCACCAGCAGCCTTCCGGACAGTCCCATAGCCAAAAACATTCAGTACTTC. It specifies CATSSLPDSPIAKNIQYF.

In this sample, this clonotype turned up many times. The chain joins TRBV28 to TRBJ1-5, with D possibly matching TRBD1 (6 bases). The CDR3 loop spans 14 amino acids. Per the germline V gene, CDR1 is MDHEN and CDR2 is SYDVKM. V shed 7 bases and J shed 0 bases, with 10 bases lying between them. CDR3 region: CASMVGASNQPQHF. The CDR3 region has the DNA TGTGCCAGCATGGTGGGGGCTAGCAATCAGCCCCAGCATTTT.

This clonotype was seen a few times. V usage is TRBV29-1 and J usage is TRBJ2-3; 12 bases align to TRBD1. Germline CDR1 reads SQVTM; CDR2 reads ANQGSEA. The CDR3 is 13 amino acids. The V and J ends lost 7 bases and 5 bases, in that order; junction bases with no gene match: 4. Written as DNA, the CDR3 is TGCAGCGGGGGACAGGGGGCATTAGATACGCAGTATTTT. It translates to CSGGQGALDTQYF.

This clonotype was recorded many times. The chain has TRBV28 and TRBJ2-1; 12 bases line up with TRBD2. The CDR3 runs 16 residues. The germline V gene has CDR1 MDHEN and CDR2 SYDVKM. V shed 6 bases and J 3 bases; nucleotides not matched to a gene: 6. The CDR3 DNA sequence: TGTGCCAGCAGGATCTCGACTAGCGGGAGCTACAATGAGCAGTTCTTC. Its translation is CASRISTSGSYNEQFF.

Note on this clonotype: A much larger clone lies one base from this, so it may be a read error. V usage is TRBV10-3 and J usage is TRBJ1-2, with no clear D. The germline V gene encodes CDR1 ENHRY and CDR2 SYGVKD. CDR3 length: 11 amino acids. CDR3 in amino acids: CTTKSFYGYTF. CDR3 in DNA: TGTACCACCAAATCCTTCTATGGCTACACCTTC.

The table lists this clonotype with a few counts. V and J are TRBV6-1 and TRBJ2-7; TRBD1 agrees at 9 bases. Germline values: CDR1 MNHNS, CDR2 SASEGT. This CDR3 is built from 15 residues. The J segment lost 1 base and the V segment lost 4 bases, leaving 5 bases of the junction unmatched. In nucleotides, the CDR3 is TGTGCCAGCAGTGGAGTGGGACAGGGATCCTACGAGCAGTACGTC. This codes for CASSGVGQGSYEQYV.

Many counts were recorded for this clonotype. The chain couples TRBV29-1 to TRBJ2-3; D remains ambiguous. V gave up 3 bases and J gave up 3 bases, with 10 bases separating them. The CDR3 is 13 amino acids. Germline-derived CDR1 and CDR2 are SQVTM and ANQGSEA. The CDR3 coding sequence is TGCAGCGTTGATAGAGAGGCTACAGATACGCAGTATTTT. Amino acids: CSVDREATDTQYF.

This chain connects TRBV7-9 to TRBJ1-1; 7 nucleotides line up with TRBD1. Germline V gene lookup returns CDR1 SEHNR and CDR2 FQNEAQ (reference sequence). CDR3 size: 15 residues. V shed 5 bases and J 3 bases; nucleotides not matched to a gene: 9. CDR3 loop: CASSLLKGADTEAFF. CDR3 nucleotides: TGTGCCAGCAGCCTACTGAAGGGGGCGGACACTGAAGCTTTCTTT.

This clonotype was seen a handful of times. The V call is TRBV12-3 or TRBV12-4, the J call TRBJ2-1; a weak D match, TRBD2 (7 bases). Trimming took 6 bases from V and 4 from J, leaving 22 bases between them. The CDR3 spans 17 residues. CDR3 nucleotides: TGTGCCAGCAGGGGATCATGGGGGGGGCAGGATTACAATGAGCAGTTCTTC. Protein: CASRGSWGGQDYNEQFF.

CDR3 region: CASSQEGTDINEQFF. The CDR3, as DNA: TGTGCCAGCAGCCAAGAGGGGACAGATATCAATGAGCAGTTCTTC. The chain recombines TRBV4-2 with TRBJ2-1; TRBD1 agrees at 7 bases. CDR1 and CDR2 from the germline V gene are LGHNA and YNFKEQ. The CDR3 runs to 15 residues. The J segment lost 6 bases and the V segment lost 0 bases, leaving 5 bases of the junction unmatched.

The rearrangement joins TRBV6-5 to TRBJ2-1, with 9 bases that match TRBD2. The CDR3 covers 14 residues. With 0 bases clipped from V and 10 bases from J, the junction kept 4 bases outside the gene matches. From germline, CDR1 is MNHEY and CDR2 SVGAGI. CDR3 in amino acids: CASSYSWTSAEQFF. The CDR3 DNA reads TGTGCCAGCAGTTACTCTTGGACTAGCGCGGAGCAGTTCTTC.

This clonotype was observed many times. This chain joins TRBV10-3 and TRBJ2-7, with D possibly TRBD2 on 6 matching bases. Germline V CDR1 and CDR2: ENHRY, SYGVKD. The CDR3 length is 16 residues. V lost 0 bases to trimming and J lost 6 bases, with 18 bases between them. CDR3 in DNA: TGTGCCATCAGTGAGTCGACAAACCCGGGGGTTTCCGAGCAGTACGTC. Protein sequence: CAISESTNPGVSEQYV.

The rearrangement joins TRBV5-1 to TRBJ2-3, with D maybe TRBD2 (5 bases). The V and J ends lost 1 base and 0 bases respectively, with 9 bases between them. This CDR3 is 15 amino acids long. Germline V gives CDR1 SGHRS, CDR2 YFSETQ. The CDR3: CASSLSSGSTDTQYF. The DNA of the CDR3 is TGCGCCAGCAGCTTGAGCAGCGGCAGCACAGATACGCAGTATTTT.

This clonotype appeared a few times. The chain recombines TRBV20-1 with TRBJ1-4; D not resolved. The CDR3 sequence is 13 residues long. Germline V CDR1 and CDR2: DFQATT, SNEGSKA (reference sequence). V was pared by 4 bases and J by 4 bases, with 10 bases between. In nucleotides, the CDR3 is TGCAGTGCTACTCTGGGCCTTAATGAAAAACTGTTTTTT. Translation gives CSATLGLNEKLFF.

This clonotype showed up just a few times. In nucleotides, the CDR3 is TGCGCCAGCAGCTTTGAGACAGGTGTCCTCACTGAAGCTTTCTTT. This encodes CASSFETGVLTEAFF. The V gene is TRBV5-1, the J gene TRBJ1-1, with D tentatively TRBD1 (6 bases). Trimming removed 2 bases from V and 4 bases from J, with 15 bases in between. Germline CDR1 reads SGHRS; CDR2 reads YFSETQ. The CDR3 has 15 amino acids.

The genes are TRBV6-1 and TRBJ2-5, with 12 bases that match TRBD1. CDR3 size: 14 residues. Germline CDR1 MNHNS, CDR2 SASEGT. V gave up 8 bases and J gave up 4 bases; unmatched junction bases: 5. The CDR3: CASVRDRGLETQYF. CDR3 in DNA: TGTGCCAGCGTCCGGGACAGGGGGCTAGAGACCCAGTACTTC.

The chain links TRBV20-1 to TRBJ1-2, with a tentative D call TRBD1 (5 bases). Germline CDR1 DFQATT, CDR2 SNEGSKA (reference sequence). The CDR3 sequence is 13 residues long. V shed 6 bases and J shed 6 bases, with 17 bases lying between them. The CDR3 is CSAIEEQGHGYTF. The CDR3 nucleotides are TGCAGTGCCATCGAGGAGCAGGGCCATGGCTACACCTTC.

This clonotype was picked up many times. V is TRBV27 and J is TRBJ2-1; D is perhaps TRBD2 (6 bases). From germline, CDR1 is MNHEY and CDR2 SMNVEV (reference sequence). The CDR3 has 11 residues. Trimming removed 7 bases from V and 10 bases from J, with 11 bases in between. CDR3 residues: CASTQGGEQFF. CDR3 in DNA: TGTGCCAGCACCCAGGGAGGCGAGCAGTTCTTC.

This clonotype appeared a few times. The V and J genes are TRBV5-1 and TRBJ1-1; D might be TRBD1 (5 bases). Trimming shortened V by 4 bases and J by 0 bases, and 10 bases separated the two germline ends. Germline CDR1 and CDR2: SGHRS and YFSETQ. The CDR3 is made up of 14 amino acids. The CDR3 DNA reads TGCGCCAGCAGCCCCAGGGTTTTGAACACTGAAGCTTTCTTT. This sequence encodes CASSPRVLNTEAFF.

In its sample, this clonotype was seen a few times. J is TRBJ1-2 and V is TRBV29-1; no definite D call. The germline V gene has CDR1 SQVTM and CDR2 ANQGSEA. V was trimmed by 3 bases and J by 7 bases, leaving 12 bases between them. The CDR3 runs to 12 residues. CDR3 nucleotides: TGCAGCGTTGAGTCCCAGCGGAGTGGCTACACCTTC. This codes for CSVESQRSGYTF.

The chain uses TRBV12-3 or TRBV12-4 and TRBJ2-7; D remains ambiguous. Trimming took 1 base from V and 2 from J, leaving 6 bases between them. The CDR3 is made up of 13 amino acids. The CDR3 DNA sequence: TGTGCCAGCAGTTTAGGCCTGACCTACGAGCAGTACGTC. It encodes CASSLGLTYEQYV.

The sample holds a few counts of this clonotype. The chain recombines TRBV3-1 with TRBJ1-5; 8 bases align to TRBD1. V shed 1 base, J shed 2 bases, and the junction held 10 bases outside the gene matches. The V gene's germline CDR1 is LGHDT and CDR2 YNNKEL (reference sequence). The CDR3 runs to 18 residues. DNA of the CDR3: TGTGCCAGCAGCCAAGGCGGGCAGGGGGCGAGTGGCAATCAGCCCCAGCATTTT. This sequence encodes CASSQGGQGASGNQPQHF. Full variable domain (missing parts from reference TRBV3-1 and TRBJ1-5): DTAVSQTPKYLVTQMGNDKSIKCEQNLGHDTMYWYKQDSKKFLKIMFSYNNKELIINETVPNRFSPKSPDKAHLNLHINSLELGDSAVYFCASSQGGQGASGNQPQHFGDGTRLSIL.

This chain links TRBV5-1 with TRBJ2-5; 7 nucleotides align to TRBD1. With 0 bases clipped from V and 0 bases from J, the junction kept 2 bases outside the gene matches. The CDR3 is 15 residues long. Germline values: CDR1 SGHRS, CDR2 YFSETQ. CDR3 sequence (DNA): TGCGCCAGCAGCTTGGTGGACAGGCACCAAGAGACCCAGTACTTC. This codes for CASSLVDRHQETQYF.